Each of the 27 T cell receptor beta chains below was sequenced from the same sample in a study of response to subunit inactivated influenza vaccine. TCRdb independently ran MiXCR on the RT-PCR reads; one entry per CDR3 protein. In the table there are about 570,000 distinct CDR3 sequences, roughly 10% of which are singletons. These data were also reused for a study on T cells expressing NK-cell markers. Per that paper: Making the TCR beta cDNA relied on 5'RACE template switching with UMIs.

Source: PBMCs from blood, taken on the day of vaccination. The receptors come from a man aged 45-65 years who received an inactivated influenza vaccine.

There are many counts of this clonotype. The V and J genes are TRBV7-9 and TRBJ2-7; 8 bases line up with TRBD1. The V gene's germline CDR1 is SEHNR and CDR2 FQNEAQ (reference sequence). The CDR3 loop spans 13 amino acids. J gave up 3 bases and V 5 bases, and 3 bases lay outside the gene matches. The CDR3 sequence is CASSIGQGYEQYF. Here the CDR3 DNA reads TGTGCCAGCAGCATCGGACAGGGCTACGAGCAGTACTTC.

Ten or more counts support this clonotype. The rearrangement links TRBV7-9 to TRBJ2-7; D is unclear. There are 12 residues in the CDR3. Trimming pared 2 bases from V and 4 bases from J, leaving 6 bases between. Germline V gene sequence: CDR1 SEHNR, CDR2 FQNEAQ (reference sequence). The CDR3 reads CASSLISYEQYF. The CDR3 nucleotides are TGTGCCAGCAGCTTAATCAGTTACGAGCAGTACTTC.

This clonotype came up many times. The chain combines TRBV7-9 with TRBJ2-3, with D possibly TRBD2 on 5 matching bases. The CDR3 is 13 amino acids. Germline values: CDR1 SEHNR, CDR2 FQNEAQ (reference sequence). V was clipped by 5 bases and J by 4 bases, with 10 bases between them. In nucleotides, the CDR3 is TGTGCCAGCAGCCCCAAACTAGCAGATACGCAGTATTTT. Amino acid sequence: CASSPKLADTQYF.

J is TRBJ2-5 and V is TRBV4-1; a weak D match, TRBD1 (5 bases). Germline V gene data show CDR1 as MGHRA and CDR2 as YSYEKL. The CDR3 loop spans 15 amino acids. V dropped 2 bases and J dropped 3 bases, with 13 bases sitting between them. DNA for the CDR3: TGCGCCAGCAGCCAACCTCTTAGGGGCGAAGAGACCCAGTACTTC. Protein: CASSQPLRGEETQYF.

The V call is TRBV28, the J call TRBJ1-2; the D is unclear. The CDR3 is 11 residues long. Germline CDR1 reads MDHEN; CDR2 reads SYDVKM. V lost 2 bases to trimming and J lost 8 bases, with 6 bases between them. The CDR3 is CASSLGEGYTF. DNA for the CDR3: TGTGCCAGCAGTTTAGGGGAAGGCTACACCTTC.

The chain carries TRBV3-1 and TRBJ2-2, with D perhaps TRBD1 or TRBD2 (5 bases each). CDR1 and CDR2 (germline): LGHDT, YNNKEL (reference sequence). CDR3 length equals 16 residues. Deletions cut 3 bases from V and 6 bases from J, with 17 bases between. Written as DNA, the CDR3 is TGTGCCAGCAGCCAGAGGGCAGGGATCGACGCCGGGGAGCTGTTTTTT. Translated, it gives CASSQRAGIDAGELFF.

This clonotype has at least ten counts. The chain carries TRBV27 and TRBJ2-1; 9 positions match TRBD2. CDR3 length: 18 amino acids. In germline, CDR1 is MNHEY, CDR2 SMNVEV (reference sequence). The trim removed 5 bases at V and 7 bases at J, leaving 18 bases unmatched. CDR3 bases: TGTGCCAGCAGTATCCTTAGCGGGGGCGCTGGAATAGGGAATGAGCAGTTCTTC. Protein: CASSILSGGAGIGNEQFF.

The chain employs TRBV15 and TRBJ1-2, with a weak D call TRBD1 (5 bases). This CDR3 is built from 14 residues. Germline values: CDR1 LNHNV, CDR2 YYDKDF (reference sequence). The germline V and J ends were trimmed by 2 bases and 4 bases, with 11 bases remaining between them. The CDR3 region is CATSRIGGGYGYTF. In nucleotides, the CDR3 is TGTGCCACCAGCAGAATCGGGGGTGGCTATGGCTACACCTTC.

V usage is TRBV5-1 and J usage is TRBJ2-7, with 7 bases matching TRBD1. CDR1 SGHRS and CDR2 YFSETQ come from the germline V gene. V was pared by 4 bases and J by 4 bases, with 2 bases of the junction left unmatched. The CDR3 has 12 residues. The CDR3 spells CASSTTGYEQYF. For the CDR3, the DNA is TGCGCCAGCAGCACGACAGGGTACGAGCAGTACTTC.

V is TRBV28 and J is TRBJ2-5; D possibly corresponds to TRBD2 (6 bases). The CDR3 has 14 residues. CDR1 is MDHEN, CDR2 SYDVKM, per germline. Trimming cost V 4 bases and J 4 bases, with 13 bases left between them. The CDR3 loop is CASSSPTSPETQYF. The CDR3 coding sequence is TGTGCCAGCAGTTCCCCCACTAGCCCAGAGACCCAGTACTTC.

This clonotype was seen repeatedly, ten times or more. This chain connects TRBV7-2 to TRBJ2-3; D gene unclear. The V gene's germline CDR1 is SGHTA and CDR2 FQGNSA. The V gene lost 1 base and the J gene lost 4 bases, with 6 bases spanning the gap. There are 13 residues in the CDR3. This CDR3 reads CASSLGGPDTQYF. The CDR3 DNA is TGTGCCAGCAGCTTAGGAGGTCCAGATACGCAGTATTTT.

This clonotype was picked up a small number of times. The chain has TRBV20-1 and TRBJ2-5, with D perhaps TRBD1 (5 bases). This CDR3 has 14 residues. V was trimmed by 1 base and J by 5 bases, leaving 14 bases between them. Germline V gives CDR1 DFQATT, CDR2 SNEGSKA (reference sequence). The CDR3: CSARGLGDAETQYF. The CDR3 region has the DNA TGCAGTGCTAGAGGCCTAGGGGATGCGGAGACCCAGTACTTC.

This clonotype was seen repeatedly, ten times or more. The chain joins TRBV28 to TRBJ2-2; TRBD1 matches 11 bases. The trim removed 6 bases at V and 6 bases at J, leaving 6 bases unmatched. CDR3 length: 15 amino acids. CDR1 and CDR2 (germline): MDHEN, SYDVKM. For the CDR3, the DNA is TGTGCCAGCAGGCGGACAGGGGGCCTCGCCGGGGAGCTGTTTTTT. This sequence encodes CASRRTGGLAGELFF.

The rearrangement links TRBV5-5 to TRBJ2-1, with a tentative D call TRBD2 (5 bases). This CDR3 is built from 15 residues. V lost 6 bases to trimming and J lost 0 bases, with 13 bases between them. Germline lookup yields CDR1 SGHKS and CDR2 YYEKEE (reference sequence). The CDR3: CASTSGISSYNEQFF. DNA for the CDR3: TGTGCCAGCACCTCGGGAATCAGCTCCTACAATGAGCAGTTCTTC.

The J gene is TRBJ2-1, the V gene TRBV12-5; the D gene is possibly TRBD2 (5 bases). V gave up 5 bases and J gave up 8 bases, with 10 bases separating them. The CDR3 consists of 12 residues. The germline gives CDR1 LGHNT, CDR2 FRNRAP. The CDR3 region has the DNA TGTGCTAGTGGTCAGGACTGGGATGAGCAGTTCTTC. Its protein is CASGQDWDEQFF.

This clonotype was recorded at least ten times. The chain recombines TRBV7-9 with TRBJ2-2, with unresolved D. The V end was cut by 6 bases, the J end by 2 bases, with 7 bases between. This CDR3 comprises 13 residues. Germline V gene data show CDR1 as SEHNR and CDR2 as FQNEAQ (reference sequence). In nucleotides, the CDR3 is TGTGCCAGCAGTTGGCCTAACACCGGGGAGCTGTTTTTT. Translated, it gives CASSWPNTGELFF.

The chain links TRBV15 to TRBJ1-2; D is ambiguous. V lost 3 bases and J lost 3, with 8 bases in between. Germline values: CDR1 LNHNV, CDR2 YYDKDF (reference sequence). The CDR3 is 13 amino acids. The CDR3 reads CATSREVYYGYTF. CDR3 bases: TGTGCCACCAGCAGGGAAGTATACTATGGCTACACCTTC.

There are a few counts of this clonotype. V usage is TRBV27 and J usage is TRBJ1-2; D may be TRBD1 (5 bases). Deletions cut 2 bases from V and 6 bases from J, with 13 bases between. The CDR3 covers 14 residues. The germline V gene encodes CDR1 MNHEY and CDR2 SMNVEV (reference sequence). CDR3 nucleotides: TGTGCCAGCAGTTTAAGGGCCGGGACGGATGGCTACACCTTC. Its translation: CASSLRAGTDGYTF.

V usage is TRBV20-1 and J usage is TRBJ2-3, with D perhaps matching TRBD1 (7 bases). CDR3 length: 16 residues. CDR1 and CDR2 from the germline V gene are DFQATT and SNEGSKA (reference sequence). Trimming removed 1 base at V and 5 bases at J, with 19 bases between. The CDR3, as DNA: TGCAGTGCTAGAGGGGTGACAGGGCCCGGGAGAGATACGCAGTATTTT. The encoded protein is CSARGVTGPGRDTQYF.

This clonotype was seen at least ten times. The chain is built from TRBV5-1 and TRBJ2-1, with D perhaps being TRBD1 or TRBD2 (5 bases each). Trimming left V 4 bases short and J 7 bases short, with 15 bases between. The CDR3 runs to 14 residues. CDR1 and CDR2 from the germline V gene are SGHRS and YFSETQ. The CDR3 nucleotides read TGCGCCAGCAGCGCTCAGGGCCCGGGGAATGAGCAGTTCTTC. This sequence encodes CASSAQGPGNEQFF.

The chain is built from TRBV19 and TRBJ2-7; tentative D call: TRBD1 (7 bases). V gave up 3 bases and J gave up 5 bases, with 14 bases separating them. The CDR3 spans 14 residues. CDR1 is LNHDA, CDR2 SQIVND, per germline (reference sequence). CDR3 coding DNA: TGTGCCAGTAGTATCACGACAGGGACTCACGAGCAGTACTTC. This gives the protein CASSITTGTHEQYF.

The chain's CDR3 is CASSPDRAGTGELFF. CDR3 coding DNA: TGTGCCAGCAGCCCAGACAGGGCCGGCACCGGGGAGCTGTTTTTT. This chain links TRBV7-3 with TRBJ2-2, with 7 bases that match TRBD1. V lost 5 bases and J lost 4; bases outside the gene matches: 7. Per the germline V gene, CDR1 is SGHTA and CDR2 is FQGTGA. The CDR3 consists of 15 residues.

The V and J genes are TRBV20-1 and TRBJ2-7; the D gene is possibly TRBD2 (6 bases). Trimming took off 5 bases at V and 4 bases at J, with 12 bases between the two ends. The CDR3 loop spans 12 amino acids. CDR1 and CDR2 (germline): DFQATT, SNEGSKA (reference sequence). The CDR3 spells CSAQGLRYEQYF. Written as DNA, the CDR3 is TGCAGTGCTCAAGGACTAAGATACGAGCAGTACTTC.

This clonotype showed up just a few times. The chain joins TRBV12-3 or TRBV12-4 to TRBJ1-1; D is unclear. V shed 1 base and J shed 0 bases, with 12 bases lying between them. This CDR3 is built from 16 residues. The CDR3 coding sequence is TGTGCCAGCAGTTTAGAGACCCTCCGATTGAACACTGAAGCTTTCTTT. This encodes CASSLETLRLNTEAFF.

This rearrangement joins TRBV30 to TRBJ2-1; no firm D call. CDR1 and CDR2 (germline): GTSNPN, SVGIG (reference sequence). The CDR3 sequence is 13 residues long. V was trimmed by 0 bases and J by 7 bases, leaving 10 bases between them. The CDR3 DNA follows: TGTGCCTGGAGTGTAGTCGATCTAAATGAGCAGTTCTTC. Translation gives CAWSVVDLNEQFF.

In this sample, this clonotype turned up a few times. The chain employs TRBV5-1 and TRBJ2-7; possible D gene TRBD2, 6 bases. CDR1 is SGHRS and CDR2 is YFSETQ in the germline V gene. V gave up 1 base and J gave up 2 bases, with 10 bases separating them. The CDR3 totals 14 residues. The CDR3 DNA follows: TGCGCCAGCAGCTTGACCGGGAGAACCTACGAGCAGTACTTC. This codes for CASSLTGRTYEQYF.

This clonotype was observed a handful of times. The rearrangement joins TRBV15 to TRBJ1-1; no clear D gene. Germline V gives CDR1 LNHNV, CDR2 YYDKDF (reference sequence). V was trimmed by 0 bases and J by 2 bases, leaving 10 bases between them. The CDR3 runs to 15 residues. The CDR3 loop reads CATSRDPQPNTEAFF. CDR3 in DNA: TGTGCCACCAGCAGAGACCCCCAACCAAACACTGAAGCTTTCTTT. The variable domain in full, with the rest retrieved from reference TRBV15 and TRBJ1-1, is DAMVIQNPRYQVTQFGKPVTLSCSQTLNHNVMYWYQQKSSQAPKLLFHYYDKDFNNEADTPDNFQSRRPNTSFCFLDIRSPGLGDTAMYLCATSRDPQPNTEAFFGQGTRLTVV.